Listed below are T cell receptor beta chains from one sample, sequenced in a study of CD8+ T cells in alopecia areata. The assay was immunoSEQ multiplex PCR, and TCRdb's table has in-frame clones only and misses some. The sample contains more than 11,000 clones, over 50% of which appear only once. The sample was CD4+ Tregs sorted from blood. These receptors were obtained from a human donor with alopecia areata. Each CDR3 is given with its conserved first and last residue. D genes are given only for firm matches. Clone size appears in some rows only: once, few, many, or a class for an expanded clone.

abundance	v_gene	d_gene	j_gene	CDR3aa	CDR3nt
.	TRBV28	.	TRBJ1-2	CASGGTPGYTF	TGTGCCAGCGGGGGCACCCCGGGCTACACCTTC
few	TRBV28	TRBD1	TRBJ2-7	CASSLQPGQGFYEQYF	TGTGCCAGCAGCTTACAGCCGGGACAGGGGTTCTACGAGCAGTACTTC
.	TRBV5-1	.	TRBJ1-2	CASSLVLGAANYGHTF	TGCGCCAGCAGCTTGGTTCTGGGGGCAGCTAACTATGGCCACACCTTC
.	TRBV7-6	.	TRBJ2-6	CASSRGAALSGANVLTF	TGTGCCAGCAGCCGCGGTGCGGCCCTCTCTGGGGCCAACGTCCTGACTTTC
few	TRBV5-4	TRBD1	TRBJ2-7	CASSLGPTGSTYEQYF	TGTGCCAGCAGCTTGGGTCCGACAGGGAGTACCTACGAGCAGTACTTC
.	TRBV7-8	.	TRBJ1-1	CASSLTFGQGEAFF	TGTGCCAGCAGCTTAACCTTCGGGCAGGGGGAAGCTTTCTTT
once	TRBV5-4	.	TRBJ1-1	CASKAGENTEAFF	TGTGCCAGCAAGGCAGGGGAGAACACTGAAGCTTTCTTT
.	TRBV2	.	TRBJ2-5	CASTLGDSQGEQYF	TGTGCCAGCACCCTAGGGGACTCTCAGGGTGAGCAGTACTTC
.	TRBV7-8	.	TRBJ1-2	CASSLEEGRAGGYTF	TGTGCCAGCAGCTTAGAGGAGGGCAGGGCTGGGGGCTACACCTTC
.	TRBV5-4	TRBD1	TRBJ2-5	CASSLPQGNQETQYF	TGTGCCAGCAGCTTACCACAGGGGAACCAAGAGACCCAGTACTTC
.	TRBV5-1	.	TRBJ1-4	CASSLQLNTANEKLFF	TGCGCCAGCAGTCTACAGTTAAACACCGCGAATGAAAAACTGTTTTTT
.	TRBV5-1	.	TRBJ2-1	CASSQPWEGASNEQFF	TGCGCCAGCAGCCAACCGTGGGAGGGGGCCTCTAATGAGCAGTTCTTC
.	TRBV18	.	TRBJ2-2	CASSPPRARLVGGELFF	TGTGCCAGCTCACCACCCCGTGCACGGCTCGTCGGCGGGGAGCTGTTTTTT
.	TRBV6-5	.	TRBJ1-4	CASSYSGRKKLFF	TGTGCCAGCAGTTACAGTGGGCGCAAAAAACTGTTTTTT
.	TRBV4-1	TRBD1	TRBJ2-1	CASSQGLQTGNRQFF	TGCGCCAGCAGCCAAGGACTTCAGACAGGGAATAGGCAGTTCTTC
.	TRBV28	.	TRBJ2-7	CASRKRTNTYEQYF	TGTGCCAGCAGAAAACGGACTAATACCTACGAGCAGTACTTC
few	TRBV27	TRBD1	TRBJ2-7	CASRAGQGAHEQYF	TGTGCCAGCAGGGCCGGACAGGGTGCCCACGAGCAGTACTTC
.	TRBV6-6	.	TRBJ2-7	CASRAGVHEQYF	TGTGCCAGCAGGGCAGGGGTCCACGAGCAGTACTTC
few	TRBV2	.	TRBJ1-2	CASSEGVDGYTF	TGTGCCAGCAGTGAAGGTGTCGATGGCTACACCTTC
once	TRBV7-8	TRBD2	TRBJ2-3	CASSLVSGSGRTDTQYF	TGTGCCAGCAGCTTAGTGTCGGGTAGCGGGAGAACAGATACGCAGTATTTT